One sample yielded the 8 T cell receptor beta chains listed below, sequenced in a study of cytomegalovirus exposure and HLA in healthy donors. The study ran its PCR with 60 Vbeta and 13 Jbeta primers. Using immunoSEQ multiplex PCR, the repertoire was profiled, and TCRdb retains in-frame clones only, with some absent. Its table lists approximately 200,000 clones. The sequenced sample was PBMCs. The receptors come from a boy aged 5-17 years in good health and CMV-seronegative.

The CDR3 loop is CASSLAEAGMNTEAFF. The CDR3 DNA follows: TGTGCCAGCAGCTTAGCCGAGGCAGGGATGAACACTGAAGCTTTCTTT. This chain uses TRBV7-6 with TRBJ1-1, with D perhaps matching TRBD1 (5 bases). Germline lookup yields CDR1 SGHVS and CDR2 FNYEAQ. The CDR3 has 16 amino acids. The germline V and J ends were trimmed by 0 bases and 0 bases, with 11 bases remaining between them. Full variable domain (remainder filled in from reference TRBV7-6 and TRBJ1-1): GAGVSQSPRYKVTKRGQDVALRCDPISGHVSLYWYRQALGQGPEFLTYFNYEAQQDKSGLPNDRFSAERPEGSISTLTIQRTEQRDSAMYRCASSLAEAGMNTEAFFGQGTRLTVV.

The chain has TRBV6-1 and TRBJ2-1, with 7 bases fitting TRBD1. The CDR3 has 14 residues. Germline CDR1 MNHNS, CDR2 SASEGT. The ends lost 8 bases at V and 9 bases at J; junction bases unmatched: 13. This chain's CDR3 is CASGQDRLRGEQFF. The CDR3 coding sequence is TGTGCCAGCGGACAGGACCGATTGAGGGGTGAGCAGTTCTTC.

The rearrangement uses TRBV2 and TRBJ2-7, with TRBD1 matching over 12 bases. The CDR3 sequence is 13 residues long. Germline CDR1 SNHLY, CDR2 FYNNEI. V was pared by 5 bases and J by 5 bases, with 1 base of the junction left unmatched. The chain's CDR3 is CASSWDRGHEQYF. The CDR3 coding sequence is TGTGCCAGCAGTTGGGACAGGGGGCACGAGCAGTACTTC.

The genes are TRBV7-2 and TRBJ1-2, with D maybe TRBD1 (6 bases). Germline V lookup: CDR1 SGHTA, CDR2 FQGNSA. Trimming shortened V by 4 bases and J by 3 bases, and 9 bases separated the two germline ends. The CDR3 contains 13 residues. CDR3 coding DNA: TGTGCCAGCAGCTGGGGGCGGGACTATGGCTACACCTTC. This translates into CASSWGRDYGYTF.

CDR3 bases: TGTGCCAGTAGGTACGGTCATCCCATGAACACTGAAGCTTTCTTT. Protein product: CASRYGHPMNTEAFF. This chain connects TRBV19 to TRBJ1-1; D ambiguous. V dropped 6 bases and J dropped 0 bases, with 14 bases sitting between them. Germline values: CDR1 LNHDA, CDR2 SQIVND (reference sequence). This CDR3 has 15 residues.

V and J are TRBV4-1 and TRBJ2-1; 11 bases map to TRBD1. Germline V gives CDR1 MGHRA, CDR2 YSYEKL. This CDR3 comprises 12 residues. V lost 4 bases to trimming and J lost 16 bases; unmatched junction nucleotides: 6. This chain's CDR3 is CASSRDGQGAFF. CDR3 bases: TGCGCCAGCAGCCGGGACGGACAGGGGGCATTCTTC.

The gene calls are TRBV2 and TRBJ2-7; D unresolved. V was clipped by 8 bases and J by 6 bases, with 11 bases between them. The CDR3 contains 11 residues. CDR1 is SNHLY and CDR2 is FYNNEI in the germline V gene. CDR3 region: CASLSGREQYF. The CDR3 DNA sequence: TGTGCCAGCTTGTCGGGTCGCGAGCAGTACTTC.

The chain links TRBV7-9 to TRBJ1-2; 7 bases match TRBD1. Trimming removed 5 bases from V and 4 bases from J; junction bases left unmatched: 4. The V gene's germline CDR1 is SEHNR and CDR2 FQNEAQ (reference sequence). This CDR3 spans 13 amino acids. CDR3 nucleotide sequence: TGTGCCAGCAGCCCGGGACAGACCTATGGCTACACCTTC. Translating it yields CASSPGQTYGYTF.